The clone carrying this TCR beta chain turned up a few times. Its cognate antigen is unknown. The data derive from a study of beta chain features in type 1 diabetes. Study findings and constraints: Patients with type 1 diabetes showed fewer VDJ junction insertions and more deletions. The study found moderately but significantly shorter TCRB CDR3s in all four CD4+ subsets of Type 1 diabetes patients.

Isolated RNA was reverse transcribed in full, so expressed TCRB transcripts were sequenced. TCRdb's copy holds only in-frame clones and misses some; the assay was immunoSEQ multiplex PCR. The repertoire has 200,000 to 300,000 clones, around 68% of them found once; the top ten carry around 0.057%. Trimming cost V 5 bases and J 3 bases, with 14 bases left between them. The CDR3 runs to 13 residues. The germline CDR1 and CDR2 sequences are GTSNPN and SVGIG (reference sequence). Markers CD45RO/CCR7/CD25/CD127/CD95/CD27 served to sort CD4+ naive, central memory, regulatory and stem cell-like memory cells.

The sequence derives from a man younger than 40 in good health. This chain joins TRBV30 and TRBJ2-7, with D perhaps TRBD1 or TRBD2 (5 bases each). The specimen was naive CD4+ T cells from blood. This chain's CDR3 is CAWSGDDLYEQYF. CDR3 coding DNA: TGTGCCTGGTCCGGGGACGACCTCTACGAGCAGTACTTC. The full variable domain, its missing parts supplied by reference TRBV30 and TRBJ2-7, is SQTIHQWPATLVQPVGSPLSLECTVEGTSNPNLYWYRQAAGRGLQLLFYSVGIGQISSEVPQNLSASRPQDRQFILSSKKLLLSDSGFYLCAWSGDDLYEQYFGPGTRLTVT.